The clone carrying this T cell receptor beta chain was observed at least ten times. Primers used for first-strand cDNA, a TRAV- and TRBV-specific set, covered both alpha and beta chains. Amplification, which lasted approximately 20 PCR cycles, used a constant-region primer and V-primer adapter to amplify TCRs. Each CDR3 protein is one row after TCRdb ran MiXCR on the reads. The sample has roughly 36,000 distinct CDR3 sequences; roughly a third are singletons. The time point is: before trial treatment. Germline lookup yields CDR1 MNHEY and CDR2 SVGEGT. CDR3 length equals 14 residues. Trimming shortened V by 6 bases and J by 0 bases, and 9 bases separated the two germline ends. The sample originates from a study of low-dose radiotherapy and immunotherapy resistance in tumors. About the study: Every 2 weeks, cohort 1 got 0.5 Gy, reaching 6.5 Gy to the planning target volume.

The receptor was isolated from a male donor with gallbladder cancer. J is TRBJ2-1 and V is TRBV6-2 or TRBV6-3, with D possibly matching TRBD2 (6 bases). This sample comprised PBMCs, obtained before treatment. The CDR3 region is CASRTGGSYNEQFF. Written as DNA, the CDR3 is TGTGCCAGCAGGACCGGGGGCTCCTACAATGAGCAGTTCTTC.